This T cell receptor beta chain was retrieved from a study of T cell responses to AZD1222 COVID-19 vaccine. The length of the CDR3 is 15 residues. Per the germline V gene, CDR1 is SEHNR and CDR2 is FQNEAQ (reference sequence). V lost 1 base, J lost 2 bases, and 1 base stayed unmatched. The data were produced by immunoSEQ multiplex PCR, yet TCRdb's version contains in-frame clones alone and is incomplete. This sample has about 180,000 clones; 85% to 95% occur once, and the top ten carry 0.8% to 1.3%. The gene calls are TRBV7-9 and TRBJ2-7, with 11 positions matching TRBD2. The receptor was isolated from an adult who received the MenACWY meningococcal vaccine as a control. The sample consisted of peripheral blood, taken 28 days after the second dose of the MenACWY control vaccine. The CDR3 region is CASSLGLAGPYEQYF. CDR3 nucleotide sequence: TGTGCCAGCAGCTTAGGACTAGCGGGGCCCTACGAGCAGTACTTC.